The next 23 T cell receptor beta chains were all read from a single sample in a study of response to subunit inactivated influenza vaccine. TCRdb processed the RT-PCR reads anew with MiXCR; each CDR3 protein has one entry. The sample carries more than 700,000 distinct CDR3 sequences, about 20% recorded once. The sample in question was PBMCs from blood, obtained approximately 5 days after vaccination. Receptors were obtained from a man aged 50 to 60 who received an inactivated influenza vaccine.

This chain uses TRBV7-9 with TRBJ2-5, with no clear D. Germline CDR1 and CDR2: SEHNR and FQNEAQ (reference sequence). Between the trimmed V and J ends, which lost 5 bases and 0 bases, there was a span of 16 bases. The CDR3 covers 16 residues. CDR3 bases: TGTGCCAGCAGCACCATAACAAAAGGGTACCAAGAGACCCAGTACTTC. Protein: CASSTITKGYQETQYF. Full variable domain (missing parts from reference TRBV7-9 and TRBJ2-5): DTGVSQNPRHKITKRGQNVTFRCDPISEHNRLYWYRQTLGQGPEFLTYFQNEAQLEKSRLLSDRFSAERPKGSFSTLEIQRTEQGDSAMYLCASSTITKGYQETQYFGPGTRLLVL.

This clonotype has just a few counts. The chain employs TRBV5-1 and TRBJ2-3; D may be TRBD1 or TRBD2 (5 bases each). Looked up from germline, CDR1 is SGHRS and CDR2 is YFSETQ. The CDR3 spans 14 residues. Deletions cut 7 bases from V and 4 bases from J, with 16 bases between. CDR3 in amino acids: CASWDLFRADTQYF. Written as DNA, the CDR3 is TGCGCCAGCTGGGACCTGTTCCGTGCAGATACGCAGTATTTT.

J is TRBJ2-1 and V is TRBV28; no reliable D call. The V end was cut by 6 bases, the J end by 7 bases, with 19 bases between. The CDR3 is 15 amino acids. Germline CDR1 reads MDHEN; CDR2 reads SYDVKM. The CDR3 sequence: CASSFLKTHRNEQFF. CDR3 nucleotides: TGTGCCAGCAGCTTCCTGAAGACCCATCGAAATGAGCAGTTCTTC. The complete variable domain, with remaining parts taken from reference TRBV28 and TRBJ2-1, reads DVKVTQSSRYLVKRTGEKVFLECVQDMDHENMFWYRQDPGLGLRLIYFSYDVKMKEKGDIPEGYSVSREKKERFSLILESASTNQTSMYLCASSFLKTHRNEQFFGPGTRLTVL.

The gene calls are TRBV7-2 and TRBJ2-5; a possible D gene is TRBD2 (6 bases). Germline V gene lookup returns CDR1 SGHTA and CDR2 FQGNSA. V lost 8 bases to trimming and J lost 7 bases, with 17 bases between them. The CDR3 consists of 13 residues. In nucleotides, the CDR3 is TGTGCCAGCGCTCACGACCTGGGGGGGACCCAGTACTTC. This gives the protein CASAHDLGGTQYF.

There are many counts of this clonotype. This chain uses TRBV12-3 or TRBV12-4 with TRBJ2-7; D is ambiguous. The CDR3 consists of 15 residues. Trimming left V 1 base short and J 0 bases short, with 10 bases between. The chain's CDR3 is CASSLGGSSSYEQYF. The CDR3 DNA reads TGTGCCAGCAGTTTAGGTGGAAGTTCCTCCTACGAGCAGTACTTC.

CDR3 sequence: CASSLSPLAREDTQYF. CDR3 DNA: TGTGCCAGCAGTTTATCCCCCCTAGCGAGGGAAGATACGCAGTATTTT. This chain joins TRBV28 and TRBJ2-3; TRBD2 is a possible D gene (6 bases). CDR1 is MDHEN, CDR2 SYDVKM, per germline. The CDR3 totals 16 residues. V lost 1 base to trimming and J lost 5 bases, with 16 bases between them.

This clonotype has more than one count but fewer than ten. The rearrangement links TRBV7-9 to TRBJ2-1; unclear D gene. This CDR3 spans 12 amino acids. From germline, CDR1 is SEHNR and CDR2 FQNEAQ (reference sequence). V lost 7 bases to trimming and J lost 4 bases, with 8 bases between them. DNA of the CDR3: TGTGCCAGCACCCGAAGTTACAATGAGCAGTTCTTC. This gives the protein CASTRSYNEQFF. The full variable domain, its missing parts supplied by reference TRBV7-9 and TRBJ2-1, is DTGVSQNPRHKITKRGQNVTFRCDPISEHNRLYWYRQTLGQGPEFLTYFQNEAQLEKSRLLSDRFSAERPKGSFSTLEIQRTEQGDSAMYLCASTRSYNEQFFGPGTRLTVL.

J is TRBJ2-1 and V is TRBV20-1; D unclear. Germline V gene lookup returns CDR1 DFQATT and CDR2 SNEGSKA (reference sequence). The CDR3 extends over 13 amino acids. V was cut by 7 bases and J by 6 bases, with 16 bases left in between. The CDR3 here is CSGRLHSGNEQFF. CDR3 bases: TGCAGTGGGCGACTCCACTCGGGCAATGAGCAGTTCTTC.

The DNA for the CDR3 is TGTGCCAGCGGCCAAGGGTACACTGAAGCTTTCTTT. Translating it yields CASGQGYTEAFF. V usage is TRBV2 and J usage is TRBJ1-1; D not resolved. Germline loops: CDR1 SNHLY, CDR2 FYNNEI. This CDR3 is built from 12 residues. Trimming left V 8 bases short and J 3 bases short, with 10 bases between.

This clonotype turned up a few times. V usage is TRBV6-1 and J usage is TRBJ1-1, with 8 bases identical to TRBD1. Germline V CDR1 and CDR2: MNHNS, SASEGT. The CDR3 totals 13 residues. J gave up 3 bases and V 8 bases, and 5 bases lay outside the gene matches. CDR3 DNA: TGTGCCAGCCTTGTACAGGGGGACACTGAAGCTTTCTTT. Translated: CASLVQGDTEAFF.

This chain links TRBV13 with TRBJ2-1; TRBD1 agrees at 10 bases. The CDR3 is made up of 16 amino acids. With 5 bases clipped from V and 7 bases from J, the junction kept 11 bases outside the gene matches. Germline CDR1 reads PRHDT; CDR2 reads FYEKMQ (reference sequence). The CDR3 here is CASSPERDRGPNEQFF. CDR3 nucleotide sequence: TGTGCCAGCAGCCCCGAGCGGGACAGGGGCCCGAATGAGCAGTTCTTC.

The chain links TRBV7-2 to TRBJ2-7, with D uncertain. The V and J ends lost 3 bases and 4 bases respectively, with 13 bases between them. This CDR3 region has 14 residues. In germline, CDR1 is SGHTA, CDR2 FQGNSA. The CDR3 DNA reads as TGTGCCAGCAGCTTTTCATACGAGGCTTACGAGCAGTACTTC. Translation gives CASSFSYEAYEQYF.

This clonotype was counted ten times or more. The V and J genes are TRBV24-1 and TRBJ2-1, with 7 bases matching TRBD2. Trimming removed 4 bases from V and 8 bases from J; junction bases left unmatched: 13. Germline-derived CDR1 and CDR2 are KGHDR and SFDVKD. The CDR3 sequence is 16 residues long. In nucleotides, the CDR3 is TGTGCCACCAGTGAACCGACATCCGGGGGGTTCCATGAGCAGTTCTTC. Translated, it gives CATSEPTSGGFHEQFF.

The chain couples TRBV28 to TRBJ1-1; no reliable D call. This CDR3 has 13 amino acids. V was clipped by 6 bases and J by 0 bases, with 8 bases between them. The V gene's germline CDR1 is MDHEN and CDR2 SYDVKM. The CDR3 is CASRLPLNTEAFF. In DNA form, the CDR3 reads TGTGCCAGCAGGCTTCCTTTGAACACTGAAGCTTTCTTT.

This clonotype was seen only a few times. This chain links TRBV5-1 with TRBJ1-2; D not certain. Trimming pared 5 bases from V and 8 bases from J, leaving 13 bases between. The CDR3 runs 12 residues. CDR1 and CDR2 (germline): SGHRS, YFSETQ. CDR3 nucleotides: TGCGCCAGCAGTTTCGAAGGCCAGGGCTACACCTTC. It translates to CASSFEGQGYTF. Together with reference TRBV5-1 and TRBJ1-2, the CDR3 gives the full variable domain: KAGVTQTPRYLIKTRGQQVTLSCSPISGHRSVSWYQQTPGQGLQFLFEYFSETQRNKGNFPGRFSGRQFSNSRSEMNVSTLELGDSALYLCASSFEGQGYTFGSGTRLTVV.

This clonotype has a handful of counts. The chain recombines TRBV5-1 with TRBJ1-2; 9 positions agree with TRBD1. The CDR3 runs 14 residues. Trimming removed 4 bases from V and 4 bases from J; junction bases left unmatched: 5. CDR1 and CDR2 from the germline V gene are SGHRS and YFSETQ. The CDR3 nucleotides are TGCGCCAGCAGCGGAATACAGGGGGCCTATGGCTACACCTTC. Protein sequence: CASSGIQGAYGYTF. The complete variable domain, with remaining parts taken from reference TRBV5-1 and TRBJ1-2, reads KAGVTQTPRYLIKTRGQQVTLSCSPISGHRSVSWYQQTPGQGLQFLFEYFSETQRNKGNFPGRFSGRQFSNSRSEMNVSTLELGDSALYLCASSGIQGAYGYTFGSGTRLTVV.

This clonotype was found a few times. The chain combines TRBV15 with TRBJ1-1, with D maybe TRBD1 (5 bases). The ends were cut back, 4 bases at V and 6 bases at J, with 21 bases in the middle. CDR1 is LNHNV, CDR2 YYDKDF, per germline (reference sequence). The CDR3 has 16 residues. The CDR3 loop is CATSKGPRGFAAEAFF. DNA for the CDR3: TGTGCCACCAGCAAAGGACCCCGGGGCTTCGCCGCTGAAGCTTTCTTT.

This clonotype was found a few times. V gene TRBV29-1 combines with J gene TRBJ1-4, with D tentatively TRBD1 (5 bases). V lost 4 bases to trimming and J lost 8 bases, with 11 bases between them. This CDR3 has 12 residues. CDR1 is SQVTM and CDR2 is ANQGSEA in the germline V gene. DNA of the CDR3: TGCAGCGTTGTCCAGGGCGGGGAAAAACTGTTTTTT. It encodes CSVVQGGEKLFF.

The sample holds a few counts of this clonotype. The chain has TRBV20-1 and TRBJ1-6, with 7 nucleotides matching TRBD1. This CDR3 region has 15 residues. Germline assignment: CDR1 DFQATT and CDR2 SNEGSKA (reference sequence). V trimming: 1 base; J trimming: 7 bases; junction bases outside the gene matches: 7. Written as DNA, the CDR3 is TGCAGTGCTAGAGCTAGGACAGGTCTGAATTCACCCCTCCACTTT. This codes for CSARARTGLNSPLHF.

The gene calls are TRBV12-3 or TRBV12-4 and TRBJ2-2, with D uncertain. V lost 7 bases to trimming and J lost 7 bases, with 10 bases between them. The CDR3 sequence is 12 residues long. CDR3 sequence reads: CASTLALGELFF. CDR3 DNA: TGTGCCAGCACCTTAGCCCTCGGGGAGCTGTTTTTT.

This clonotype was counted a few times. This chain links TRBV20-1 with TRBJ1-1, with D uncertain. V gave up 3 bases and J gave up 6 bases, with 11 bases separating them. Per germline, CDR1 DFQATT and CDR2 SNEGSKA (reference sequence). The CDR3 covers 12 residues. CDR3 sequence (DNA): TGCAGTGCTAGCGAGGGTCCCGCTGAAGCTTTCTTT. Protein: CSASEGPAEAFF.

The table lists this clonotype with a few counts. CDR3 DNA sequence: TGTGCCAGCAGCTTAGTCCGGACAGGAGACTCCTACGAGCAGTACTTC. Protein sequence: CASSLVRTGDSYEQYF. V usage is TRBV7-9 and J usage is TRBJ2-7, with TRBD1 matching over 7 bases. Germline-derived CDR1 and CDR2 are SEHNR and FQNEAQ (reference sequence). CDR3 length: 16 amino acids. V lost 1 base to trimming and J lost 0 bases; unmatched junction nucleotides: 6.

The chain joins TRBV9 to TRBJ2-2, with TRBD1 matching over 8 bases. Germline V gene lookup returns CDR1 SGDLS and CDR2 YYNGEE. Trimming cost V 3 bases and J 7 bases; bases outside gene matches: 8. The CDR3 has 15 amino acids. In nucleotides, the CDR3 is TGTGCCAGCAGCGCTCGGCAGGGGGCCGGCGGGGAGCTGTTTTTT. Protein: CASSARQGAGGELFF. Drawing the rest from reference TRBV9 and TRBJ2-2, the complete variable domain is DSGVTQTPKHLITATGQRVTLRCSPRSGDLSVYWYQQSLDQGLQFLIQYYNGEERAKGNILERFSAQQFPDLHSELNLSSLELGDSALYFCASSARQGAGGELFFGEGSRLTVL.